A single sample gave rise to the 22 T cell receptor beta chains below, sequenced in a study of regulatory T cells in long-lasting Graves disease. In building TCR beta libraries, iRepertoire HTBI primers were used together with Arm-PCR of CDR3 regions. TCRdb reanalysed the multiplex PCR reads using MiXCR and keeps one entry per CDR3 protein. Among about 660,000 distinct CDR3 sequences listed, 25% to 35% were seen once. Time point here: persistent/refractory GD, antithyroid drugs over 5 years with positive TRAb. TCR sequences were obtained from RNA taken from PBMCs. The sequenced sample was peripheral blood mononuclear cells (PBMCs), obtained when the disease was refractory, from a patient treated with antithyroid drugs. The receptors originated from a female donor with Graves disease.

The chain carries TRBV7-9 and TRBJ2-2; a possible D gene is TRBD1 (6 bases). CDR1 and CDR2 (germline): SEHNR, FQNEAQ (reference sequence). The CDR3 has 12 residues. V was trimmed by 10 bases and J by 6 bases, leaving 12 bases between them. Here the CDR3 reads CATLGQSGELFF. CDR3 bases: TGTGCCACCCTAGGACAGTCCGGGGAGCTGTTTTTT.

This clonotype was seen a handful of times. V and J are TRBV11-2 and TRBJ2-7; 7 bases match TRBD1. Germline V gene sequence: CDR1 SGHAT, CDR2 FQNNGV. The CDR3 spans 13 residues. V trimming: 4 bases; J trimming: 5 bases; junction bases outside the gene matches: 5. The CDR3, as DNA: TGTGCCAGCAGCTATGACAGGGTACACGAGCAGTACTTC. Its protein product is CASSYDRVHEQYF.

This clonotype showed up just a few times. The V and J genes are TRBV6-1 and TRBJ1-2, with unresolved D. V lost 6 bases, J lost 2 bases, and 16 bases lay in between. In germline, CDR1 is MNHNS, CDR2 SASEGT. The CDR3 consists of 15 residues. CDR3 sequence (DNA): TGTGCCAGCAGCCCCCTTCGGACGGGAAACTATGGCTACACCTTC. Translation gives CASSPLRTGNYGYTF.

The table lists this clonotype with a few counts. The chain combines TRBV6-2 or TRBV6-3 with TRBJ2-7; 11 nucleotides align to TRBD1. Trimming at V came to 6 bases and at J to 5 bases, leaving 9 bases not matched to a gene. Germline V CDR1 and CDR2: MNHEY, SVGEGT. The CDR3 is made up of 15 amino acids. This chain's CDR3 is CASRYLGQGVNEQYF. In DNA, the CDR3 is TGTGCCAGCAGGTACCTGGGACAGGGGGTAAACGAGCAGTACTTC.

The genes are TRBV10-3 and TRBJ2-2; D gene uncertain. The CDR3 runs to 16 residues. Per the germline V gene, CDR1 is ENHRY and CDR2 is SYGVKD. Between the trimmed V and J ends, which lost 2 bases and 1 base, there was a span of 11 bases. The CDR3 bases are TGTGCCATCAGTGAGGTTAGGCAGAGGAACACCGGGGAGCTGTTTTTT. Protein product: CAISEVRQRNTGELFF.

The chain has TRBV5-1 and TRBJ1-2; D not certain. This CDR3 is built from 15 residues. V dropped 1 base and J dropped 4 bases, with 14 bases sitting between them. Germline-derived CDR1 and CDR2 are SGHRS and YFSETQ. The CDR3 bases are TGCGCCAGCAGCTTGACCGGGGAATTAAGCTATGGCTACACCTTC. The encoded protein is CASSLTGELSYGYTF.

The genes are TRBV20-1 and TRBJ2-7; TRBD2 matches at 13 bases. The CDR3 has 17 amino acids. CDR1 is DFQATT and CDR2 is SNEGSKA in the germline V gene (reference sequence). V shed 8 bases, J shed 5 bases, and the junction held 18 bases outside the gene matches. The CDR3 coding sequence is TGCAGTACCTCCTTCGGACTAGCGGGAGAGGGTTACGACGAGCAGTACTTC. Residues: CSTSFGLAGEGYDEQYF.

The rearrangement joins TRBV2 to TRBJ2-5; 9 nucleotides agree with TRBD2. J gave up 5 bases and V 8 bases, and 12 bases lay outside the gene matches. This CDR3 has 15 amino acids. Germline V CDR1 and CDR2: SNHLY, FYNNEI. CDR3 DNA sequence: TGTGCCAGCGCTCCTGGACCAGCGGGAGGCGAGACCCAGTACTTC. Translation: CASAPGPAGGETQYF.

The chain is built from TRBV10-3 and TRBJ1-4, with D perhaps matching TRBD1 (6 bases). Germline loops: CDR1 ENHRY, CDR2 SYGVKD. V was trimmed by 9 bases and J by 4 bases, leaving 12 bases between them. The CDR3 consists of 13 residues. The CDR3, as DNA: TGTGCCATGCAGGACAGAGTTAATGAAAAACTGTTTTTT. It is translated as CAMQDRVNEKLFF.

The gene calls are TRBV6-2 or TRBV6-3 and TRBJ1-6; D unclear. This CDR3 has 15 amino acids. Germline CDR1 is MNHEY and CDR2 is SVGEGT. V shed 5 bases and J shed 6 bases, with 14 bases lying between them. The CDR3 loop reads CASSPRTSFNSPLHF. For the CDR3, the DNA is TGTGCCAGCAGTCCCCGTACCAGCTTTAATTCACCCCTCCACTTT.

The chain's CDR3 is CASSRDLTDTQYF. CDR3 DNA sequence: TGTGCCAGCAGTCGGGACCTCACAGATACGCAGTATTTT. This sequence joins TRBV6-1 and TRBJ2-3, with D perhaps TRBD1 or TRBD2 (5 bases each). The V end was cut by 5 bases, the J end by 2 bases, with 8 bases between. CDR1 is MNHNS, CDR2 SASEGT, per germline. The CDR3 sequence is 13 residues long.

The rearrangement joins TRBV4-2 to TRBJ2-7; D unresolved. The germline CDR1 and CDR2 sequences are LGHNA and YNFKEQ. The CDR3 runs 13 residues. V was pared by 3 bases and J by 5 bases, with 11 bases between. CDR3 sequence (DNA): TGTGCCAGCAGCCAGCCAACGGATAACGAGCAGTACTTC. Protein: CASSQPTDNEQYF.

This clonotype was picked up many times. The CDR3 nucleotides read TGTGCCAGCAGTTTCTTGTTTCGTATGAACACTGAAGCTTTCTTT. Encoded protein: CASSFLFRMNTEAFF. This chain links TRBV28 with TRBJ1-1; no clear D gene. In germline, CDR1 is MDHEN, CDR2 SYDVKM. This CDR3 region has 15 residues. With 3 bases removed from V and 0 bases from J, the gap between germline ends came to 11 bases.

The chain is built from TRBV25-1 and TRBJ2-4; D is ambiguous. Germline values: CDR1 MGHDK, CDR2 SYGVNS. This CDR3 region has 11 residues. The V and J ends lost 4 bases and 7 bases respectively, with 5 bases between them. The CDR3: CASSVGNIQYF. CDR3 bases: TGTGCCAGCAGTGTCGGTAACATTCAGTACTTC.

A few counts support this clonotype. CDR3 nucleotides: TGTGCCTGGAGGGCAATCGGGACAGGGAGGGAGACCCAGTACTTC. This encodes CAWRAIGTGRETQYF. The gene calls are TRBV30 and TRBJ2-5; 9 nucleotides align to TRBD1. CDR1 and CDR2 from the germline V gene are GTSNPN and SVGIG (reference sequence). This CDR3 spans 15 amino acids. V lost 3 bases to trimming and J lost 5 bases; unmatched junction nucleotides: 10.

The chain links TRBV20-1 to TRBJ1-2; unclear D gene. The CDR3 length is 12 residues. From germline, CDR1 is DFQATT and CDR2 SNEGSKA (reference sequence). V lost 5 bases and J lost 3, with 10 bases in between. The chain's CDR3 is CSAERNDYGYTF. CDR3 nucleotide sequence: TGCAGTGCTGAACGGAACGACTATGGCTACACCTTC.

The chain carries TRBV20-1 and TRBJ2-5; no clear D gene. TRBJ2-1 explains the end of the DNA better; the J call may be wrong. The length of the CDR3 is 13 residues. Per the germline V gene, CDR1 is DFQATT and CDR2 is SNEGSKA (reference sequence). CDR3 coding DNA: TGCAGTGCTAGGCCCGACGCTAACAATGAGCAGTTCTTC. Its translation: CSARPDANNEQFF.

As to this clonotype: A junction boundary mismatches the germline segment, possibly from a read error. The J gene is TRBJ2-5, the V gene TRBV11-1; D is unresolved. The CDR3 totals 13 residues. CDR1 and CDR2 from the germline V gene are SGHAT and FQDESV (reference sequence). CDR3 nucleotides: TGTGACAGCAGCCGACTGGCCCAAGAGACCCAGTACTTC. Translating gives CDSSRLAQETQYF.

In its sample, this clonotype was seen a few times. The chain combines TRBV6-1 with TRBJ2-7; D is perhaps TRBD1 (6 bases). Trimming left V 6 bases short and J 5 bases short, with 17 bases between. The CDR3 extends over 14 amino acids. Germline assignment: CDR1 MNHNS and CDR2 SASEGT. The CDR3 here is CASSGPLQGNEQYF. The DNA for the CDR3 is TGTGCCAGCAGCGGGCCTCTACAGGGTAACGAGCAGTACTTC.

This chain joins TRBV19 and TRBJ2-7; 7 bases agree with TRBD1. The germline V gene has CDR1 LNHDA and CDR2 SQIVND (reference sequence). Trimming took 3 bases from V and 4 from J; bases not matched to a gene: 6. This CDR3 contains 14 residues. The CDR3 DNA sequence: TGTGCCAGTAGTATTCGTGACAGGGCATACGAGCAGTACTTC. Its protein is CASSIRDRAYEQYF.

This clonotype has a single count. V and J are TRBV5-4 and TRBJ1-1, with TRBD1 matching over 7 bases. CDR3 size: 14 residues. Per germline, CDR1 SGHNT and CDR2 YYREEE (reference sequence). V was pared by 6 bases and J by 6 bases, with 11 bases of the junction left unmatched. The CDR3 loop reads CASKKDRPEAEAFF. In DNA, the CDR3 is TGTGCCAGCAAGAAGGACAGGCCTGAAGCTGAAGCTTTCTTT.

This clonotype was seen a handful of times. The V and J genes are TRBV19 and TRBJ2-7; possibly TRBD1 for D (6 bases). V was pared by 4 bases and J by 6 bases, with 16 bases between. The CDR3 has 14 residues. Looked up from germline, CDR1 is LNHDA and CDR2 is SQIVND (reference sequence). The CDR3: CASSTGTTGREQYF. The CDR3 DNA reads TGTGCCAGTAGTACCGGGACGACAGGCCGCGAGCAGTACTTC.